Following are 23 T cell receptor beta chains from one sample sequenced in a study of T cell repertoires in cytomegalovirus infection. TCRdb processed the reads anew with MiXCR; each CDR3 protein has one entry. The sample contains around 530,000 distinct CDR3 sequences, 16% of which appear only once. The sequencing input was CD8+ T cells from PBMCs. These receptors came from a human donor in good health (CMV status not recorded). Some clones in this sample may be carry-over from other donors' samples.

The rearrangement uses TRBV27 and TRBJ2-2; D ambiguous. The CDR3 runs to 15 residues. Germline CDR1 MNHEY, CDR2 SMNVEV (reference sequence). The V gene lost 4 bases and the J gene lost 0 bases, with 9 bases spanning the gap. The DNA for the CDR3 is TGTGCCAGCAGTTATGGGCCCCCGAACACCGGGGAGCTGTTTTTT. As protein: CASSYGPPNTGELFF.

This clonotype was counted once. This sequence joins TRBV14 and TRBJ1-4; D might be TRBD1 (6 bases). Trimming removed 1 base at V and 0 bases at J, with 12 bases between. This CDR3 region has 17 residues. Germline CDR1 and CDR2: SGHDN and FVKESK. The CDR3: CASSQGPGAPTNEKLFF. The CDR3 DNA is TGTGCCAGCAGCCAAGGCCCAGGGGCCCCAACTAATGAAAAACTGTTTTTT.

This clonotype appeared a few times. This chain connects TRBV3-1 to TRBJ2-3, with 9 bases that match TRBD2. This CDR3 spans 15 amino acids. The germline CDR1 and CDR2 sequences are LGHDT and YNNKEL (reference sequence). V shed 6 bases and J 5 bases; nucleotides not matched to a gene: 9. The CDR3 sequence is CASRHGLANEDTQYF. Written as DNA, the CDR3 is TGTGCCAGCAGGCACGGACTAGCGAACGAAGATACGCAGTATTTT.

Ten or more counts support this clonotype. The rearrangement uses TRBV7-8 and TRBJ2-7; D perhaps matches TRBD1 (5 bases). The CDR3 totals 14 residues. Trimming removed 2 bases at V and 1 base at J, with 9 bases between. Per the germline V gene, CDR1 is SGHVS and CDR2 is FQNEAQ. This CDR3 reads CASSLSRQSYEQYF. In DNA form, the CDR3 reads TGTGCCAGCAGCTTATCCAGACAGTCCTACGAGCAGTACTTC.

This clonotype was detected only a few times. This chain joins TRBV20-1 and TRBJ2-7, with 7 bases lining up with TRBD2. CDR1 is DFQATT, CDR2 SNEGSKA, per germline (reference sequence). Losses at the gene ends were 3 bases for V and 2 bases for J; bases not matched to a gene: 13. The CDR3 is 16 amino acids. In DNA form, the CDR3 reads TGCAGTGCTAGTGGCCGCGGGAGCGTTTGGGCCTACGAGCAGTACTTC. It encodes CSASGRGSVWAYEQYF.

This clonotype was counted between two and nine times. The chain recombines TRBV6-1 with TRBJ2-1, with 7 bases lining up with TRBD2. The V gene end was trimmed by 1 base and the J gene end by 4 bases; junction bases not matched to a gene: 7. The CDR3 has 16 residues. Germline V gives CDR1 MNHNS, CDR2 SASEGT. CDR3 DNA: TGTGCCAGCAGTGAAGAAGGGCTAGCGGCATACAATGAGCAGTTCTTC. Its translation is CASSEEGLAAYNEQFF.

Of note for this clonotype: This clone may be a read error of a much larger clone one base away. This chain connects TRBV7-9 to TRBJ1-3; D is unclear. The CDR3 is 15 residues long. Germline V gene sequence: CDR1 SEHNR, CDR2 FQNEAQ (reference sequence). V was shortened by 5 bases and J by 0 bases, with 11 bases between the two germline ends. CDR3 nucleotide sequence: TGTGCCAGCAGCCATAGAACAAGCTCTGGAAACACCATATATTTT. Its protein is CASSHRTSSGNTIYF. The full variable domain, its missing parts supplied by reference TRBV7-9 and TRBJ1-3, is DTGVSQNPRHKITKRGQNVTFRCDPISEHNRLYWYRQTLGQGPEFLTYFQNEAQLEKSRLLSDRFSAERPKGSFSTLEIQRTEQGDSAMYLCASSHRTSSGNTIYFGEGSWLTVV.

The rearrangement joins TRBV6-2 or TRBV6-3 to TRBJ2-3; 9 bases are a match to TRBD1. The V gene's germline CDR1 is MNHEY and CDR2 SVGEGT. The length of the CDR3 is 16 residues. J lost 4 bases, V lost 6 bases, and 11 bases had no gene match. The CDR3 DNA is TGTGCCAGCAGCCCCGGACAGGGGAGGGCTCCAGATACGCAGTATTTT. It codes for CASSPGQGRAPDTQYF.

This clonotype occurred many times. The gene calls are TRBV6-5 and TRBJ1-1; TRBD1 matches 7 bases. J lost 4 bases, V lost 0 bases, and 11 bases had no gene match. The V gene's germline CDR1 is MNHEY and CDR2 SVGAGI. This CDR3 contains 17 residues. CDR3 sequence (DNA): TGTGCCAGCAGTTACTCAGGGCAGGGGGTAGGATTCACTGAAGCTTTCTTT. It yields the protein CASSYSGQGVGFTEAFF.

The chain joins TRBV7-3 to TRBJ2-1; TRBD2 is a possible D gene (6 bases). Looked up from germline, CDR1 is SGHTA and CDR2 is FQGTGA. CDR3 length equals 14 residues. The V end lost 5 bases, the J end lost 9 bases, and 17 bases lay between the germline ends. The CDR3 DNA reads TGTGCCAGCAGCCCCTTAGCGGAGGCGGGTGAGCAGTTCTTC. Residues: CASSPLAEAGEQFF.

In this sample, this clonotype turned up many times. The rearrangement joins TRBV7-3 to TRBJ2-1; TRBD2 agrees at 10 bases. V lost 3 bases, J lost 5 bases, and 10 bases stayed unmatched. In germline, CDR1 is SGHTA, CDR2 FQGTGA. This CDR3 has 17 residues. CDR3 amino acids: CASSLGGRTSGNNEQFF. Here the CDR3 DNA reads TGTGCCAGCAGCTTGGGCGGAAGGACTAGCGGAAACAATGAGCAGTTCTTC.

In this sample, this clonotype turned up many times. This rearrangement joins TRBV28 to TRBJ2-7; possibly TRBD2 for D (5 bases). The CDR3 is 16 residues long. CDR1 MDHEN and CDR2 SYDVKM come from the germline V gene. V was clipped by 1 base and J by 0 bases, with 13 bases between them. In DNA form, the CDR3 reads TGTGCCAGCAGTTTATCAAAGCGGTCCTTCTCCTACGAGCAGTACTTC. It specifies CASSLSKRSFSYEQYF. The whole variable domain, filled in from reference TRBV28 and TRBJ2-7, reads DVKVTQSSRYLVKRTGEKVFLECVQDMDHENMFWYRQDPGLGLRLIYFSYDVKMKEKGDIPEGYSVSREKKERFSLILESASTNQTSMYLCASSLSKRSFSYEQYFGPGTRLTVT.

With respect to this clonotype: The CDR3 ends on some other residue instead of the conserved phenylalanine or tryptophan, so this is likely a read error. The chain joins TRBV9 to TRBJ2-7, with D unclear. Trimming shortened V by 4 bases and J by 0 bases, and 14 bases separated the two germline ends. This CDR3 has 15 amino acids. Germline V gene data show CDR1 as SGDLS and CDR2 as YYNGEE. The CDR3 region is CASSSGGGSSYEQYY. The CDR3 region has the DNA TGTGCCAGCAGCTCCGGTGGCGGTAGCTCCTACGAGCAGTACTAC.

DNA for the CDR3: TGCAGTGCTAGGGAGGTCGAGGGGGCGGAAGCTTTCTTT. It is translated as CSAREVEGAEAFF. The V and J genes are TRBV20-1 and TRBJ1-1; 7 nucleotides align to TRBD1. J gave up 8 bases and V 3 bases, and 9 bases lay outside the gene matches. Germline V gene sequence: CDR1 DFQATT, CDR2 SNEGSKA (reference sequence). The CDR3 is made up of 13 amino acids.

This clonotype was observed a handful of times. V and J are TRBV7-9 and TRBJ1-3; D ambiguous. Germline V lookup: CDR1 SEHNR, CDR2 FQNEAQ (reference sequence). V lost 4 bases to trimming and J lost 4 bases, with 8 bases between them. CDR3 length: 13 amino acids. CDR3 sequence reads: CASSSSLGNTIYF. As DNA, the CDR3 is TGTGCCAGCAGCTCTTCGTTGGGAAACACCATATATTTT.

This clonotype was counted many times. The genes are TRBV6-1 and TRBJ1-4; tentative D call: TRBD1 (5 bases). V lost 8 bases to trimming and J lost 10 bases, with 20 bases between them. The V gene's germline CDR1 is MNHNS and CDR2 SASEGT. The CDR3 spans 14 residues. CDR3 sequence: CASLGRGAQGKLFF. CDR3 in DNA: TGTGCCAGCTTGGGGCGTGGGGCTCAAGGAAAACTGTTTTTT.

Of note for this clonotype: This may arise from a read error, as a much more abundant clone is one base away. This rearrangement joins TRBV27 to TRBJ2-7; tentatively, D is TRBD1 or TRBD2 (6 bases each). This CDR3 spans 13 amino acids. The germline CDR1 and CDR2 sequences are MNHEY and SMNVEV (reference sequence). Trimming pared 5 bases from V and 1 base from J, leaving 9 bases between. CDR3 DNA: TGTGCCAGCAGTGGCGGGACATCCTACGAGCAGTACTTC. Translation gives CASSGGTSYEQYF.

This clonotype was detected a few times. The J gene is TRBJ2-3, the V gene TRBV19, with D perhaps TRBD1 or TRBD2 (7 bases each). CDR1 and CDR2 (germline): LNHDA, SQIVND (reference sequence). Trimming removed 11 bases from V and 4 bases from J, with 19 bases in between. The CDR3 loop spans 14 amino acids. CDR3 loop: CAAGGASDSDTQYF. In DNA, the CDR3 is TGTGCCGCAGGGGGGGCTAGCGATTCAGATACGCAGTATTTT. The full variable domain, with the rest looked up from reference TRBV19 and TRBJ2-3, is DGGITQSPKYLFRKEGQNVTLSCEQNLNHDAMYWYRQDPGQGLRLIYYSQIVNDFQKGDIAEGYSVSREKKESFPLTVTSAQKNPTAFYLCAAGGASDSDTQYFGPGTRLTVL.

Ten or more counts support this clonotype. The chain couples TRBV27 to TRBJ1-1; D is ambiguous. The CDR3 totals 14 residues. Germline V gives CDR1 MNHEY, CDR2 SMNVEV (reference sequence). V gave up 1 base and J gave up 4 bases, with 10 bases separating them. CDR3 coding DNA: TGTGCCAGCAGTTTATATTTCGGAACCACTGAAGCTTTCTTT. Amino acid sequence: CASSLYFGTTEAFF.

The gene calls are TRBV6-2 or TRBV6-3 and TRBJ1-3; no definite D call. This CDR3 contains 16 residues. Per germline, CDR1 MNHEY and CDR2 SVGEGT. Trimming pared 3 bases from V and 2 bases from J, leaving 14 bases between. Here the CDR3 reads CASSYLEAAAGNTIYF. In DNA, the CDR3 is TGTGCCAGCAGTTATCTTGAAGCAGCGGCTGGAAACACCATATATTTT.

This clonotype appeared a few times. This sequence joins TRBV5-5 and TRBJ1-1; possible D gene TRBD1, 5 bases. Germline CDR1 reads SGHKS; CDR2 reads YYEKEE (reference sequence). V lost 2 bases and J lost 6, with 8 bases in between. This CDR3 is built from 12 residues. The CDR3 sequence is CASSFRQPEAFF. CDR3 sequence (DNA): TGTGCCAGCAGCTTCCGACAGCCTGAAGCTTTCTTT.

The genes are TRBV3-1 and TRBJ2-7, with 11 bases matching TRBD1. CDR3 length equals 18 residues. Germline loops: CDR1 LGHDT, CDR2 YNNKEL (reference sequence). Losses at the gene ends were 0 bases for V and 0 bases for J; bases not matched to a gene: 7. For the CDR3, the DNA is TGTGCCAGCAGCCAAGAACCCCGGACAGGGGGCGTCTCCTACGAGCAGTACTTC. Its protein product is CASSQEPRTGGVSYEQYF.

The genes are TRBV20-1 and TRBJ2-2; 9 positions agree with TRBD2. V gave up 0 bases and J gave up 2 bases; unmatched junction bases: 10. Germline V CDR1 and CDR2: DFQATT, SNEGSKA (reference sequence). The CDR3 has 18 residues. CDR3 DNA: TGCAGTGCTAGAGAGATAGCGGGAGAGAAAAAAAACACCGGGGAGCTGTTTTTT. Translating gives CSAREIAGEKKNTGELFF.